This T cell receptor (beta chain) comes out of a study of a mutant IDH1 vaccine in newly diagnosed glioma. Study information: Previous treatment comprised radiotherapy, temozolomide, or both, mostly both. Broader study findings: In roughly 93% of patients, immune responses induced by the vaccine occurred.

The CDR3 totals 14 residues. Unmatched junction bases numbered 3, after V lost 0 bases and J lost 3 bases. Germline V gene lookup returns CDR1 SGHRS and CDR2 YFSETQ. The data were produced by immunoSEQ multiplex PCR, yet TCRdb's version contains in-frame clones alone and is incomplete. The sample carries tens of thousands of clones, 79% recorded once. With regard to this clone: The antigen is not known.

Time point described: week 11, during vaccination. Vaccination comprised doses that each held 300 ug of mutant IDH1 20-mer peptide, plus topical imiquimod. Each donor presented with a new WHO grade 3 or 4 astrocytoma that tested IDH1-mutant and showed ATRX loss. This specimen was PBMCs, taken from a glioma patient whose treatment included an IDH1 peptide vaccine. This chain uses TRBV5-1 with TRBJ2-7; the match to TRBD1 covers 7 bases. The receptor was derived from a man aged 35 to 55 with glioma. For the CDR3, the DNA is TGCGCCAGCAGCTTGGGACAGGGCAGCTACGAGCAGTACTTC. Translation gives CASSLGQGSYEQYF.